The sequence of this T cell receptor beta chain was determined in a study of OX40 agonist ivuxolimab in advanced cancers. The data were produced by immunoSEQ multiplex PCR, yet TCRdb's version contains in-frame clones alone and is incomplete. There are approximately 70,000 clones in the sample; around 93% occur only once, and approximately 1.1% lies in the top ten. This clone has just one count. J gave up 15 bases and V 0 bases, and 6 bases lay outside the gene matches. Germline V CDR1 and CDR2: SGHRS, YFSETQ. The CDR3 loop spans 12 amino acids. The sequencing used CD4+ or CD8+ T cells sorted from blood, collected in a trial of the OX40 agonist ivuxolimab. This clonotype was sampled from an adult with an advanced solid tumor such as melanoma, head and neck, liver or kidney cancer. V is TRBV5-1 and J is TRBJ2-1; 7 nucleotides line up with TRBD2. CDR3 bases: TGCGCCAGCAGCTTGGAGGAGGGACTACTGTTCTTC. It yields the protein CASSLEEGLLFF.